The 29 T cell receptor beta chains reported below all come from one sample, sequenced in a study of CD4+ T cells in melanoma. The data were produced by immunoSEQ multiplex PCR, yet TCRdb's version contains in-frame clones alone and is incomplete. The sample records about 140,000 clones, about nine tenths being singletons. The receptor source for this set is a human donor with melanoma.

The chain uses TRBV2 and TRBJ1-5, with TRBD1 matching 9 bases. Per the germline V gene, CDR1 is SNHLY and CDR2 is FYNNEI. CDR3 length: 15 residues. Trimming removed 7 bases from V and 9 bases from J; junction bases left unmatched: 13. The CDR3 here is CASTGTGIGQGPQHF. DNA for the CDR3: TGTGCCAGCACCGGGACAGGGATCGGCCAGGGGCCCCAGCATTTT.

The chain combines TRBV7-9 with TRBJ2-5, with 7 bases matching TRBD1. Trimming at V came to 5 bases and at J to 4 bases, leaving 7 bases not matched to a gene. Germline V gene data show CDR1 as SEHNR and CDR2 as FQNEAQ (reference sequence). The length of the CDR3 is 14 residues. The CDR3 DNA sequence: TGTGCCAGCAGCCTAACAGGGGTTTCAGAGACCCAGTACTTC. Its protein product is CASSLTGVSETQYF.

The chain couples TRBV18 to TRBJ2-1; maybe TRBD1 (6 bases). The CDR3 loop spans 15 amino acids. Germline CDR1 reads KGHSH; CDR2 reads LQKENI. V was trimmed by 5 bases and J by 0 bases, leaving 11 bases between them. In DNA, the CDR3 is TGTGCCAGCTCATTTACAGGGAGCTCCTACAATGAGCAGTTCTTC. Translated, it gives CASSFTGSSYNEQFF.

The rearrangement joins TRBV14 to TRBJ1-3; D is unclear. The CDR3 runs 15 residues. V gave up 0 bases and J gave up 1 base, with 7 bases separating them. CDR1 and CDR2 from the germline V gene are SGHDN and FVKESK. CDR3: CASSQDLVSGNTIYF. The CDR3 bases are TGTGCCAGCAGCCAAGATCTGGTGTCTGGAAACACCATATATTTT.

The V and J genes are TRBV6-1 and TRBJ1-2; 8 bases are a match to TRBD1. With V trimmed by 6 bases and J by 10 bases, 10 bases remained unmatched. Germline CDR1 is MNHNS and CDR2 is SASEGT. The CDR3 totals 13 residues. CDR3 protein: CASRDSDRAFYTF. Written as DNA, the CDR3 is TGTGCCAGCAGGGATTCGGACAGGGCTTTCTACACCTTC.

The chain joins TRBV5-6 to TRBJ1-6; D remains ambiguous. The CDR3 consists of 12 residues. Germline assignment: CDR1 SGHDT and CDR2 YYEEEE. Trimming pared 0 bases from V and 9 bases from J, leaving 4 bases between. The CDR3 DNA reads as TGTGCCAGCAGCTTGGTGTCTTCACCCCTCCACTTT. Its protein is CASSLVSSPLHF.

V is TRBV10-3 and J is TRBJ1-1; 8 bases fit TRBD1. After removal of 3 bases from V and 7 bases from J, the junction contained 13 bases not matched to a gene. Germline V gene lookup returns CDR1 ENHRY and CDR2 SYGVKD. The CDR3 has 16 residues. The CDR3 DNA sequence: TGTGCCATCAGTGAACTTCAGGGCAGGGGGCGGAATGAAGCTTTCTTT. Residues: CAISELQGRGRNEAFF.

The rearrangement uses TRBV11-2 and TRBJ2-3; TRBD1 aligns across 9 bases. The CDR3 covers 16 residues. Trimming cost V 5 bases and J 3 bases; bases outside gene matches: 9. The germline V gene has CDR1 SGHAT and CDR2 FQNNGV. CDR3 in DNA: TGTGCCAGCAGCCCCAACCGGGACAGGGCGACAGATACGCAGTATTTT. This codes for CASSPNRDRATDTQYF.

The chain combines TRBV5-8 with TRBJ2-5, with D possibly TRBD1 on 6 matching bases. Trimming removed 3 bases at V and 4 bases at J, with 13 bases between. From germline, CDR1 is SGHTS and CDR2 YDEGEE. The CDR3 loop spans 14 amino acids. Written as DNA, the CDR3 is TGTGCCAGCAGCTGGGGGCGGACCTCAGAGACCCAGTACTTC. Amino acids: CASSWGRTSETQYF.

The chain recombines TRBV5-1 with TRBJ1-2, with D possibly being TRBD1 (5 bases). Germline-derived CDR1 and CDR2 are SGHRS and YFSETQ. Trimming took 4 bases from V and 4 from J, leaving 14 bases between them. The CDR3 contains 14 residues. The CDR3 nucleotides are TGCGCCAGCAGCATTGGGGGTAGATTCTATGGCTACACCTTC. Protein product: CASSIGGRFYGYTF. Based on the CDR3 plus reference TRBV5-1 and TRBJ1-2, the full variable domain is KAGVTQTPRYLIKTRGQQVTLSCSPISGHRSVSWYQQTPGQGLQFLFEYFSETQRNKGNFPGRFSGRQFSNSRSEMNVSTLELGDSALYLCASSIGGRFYGYTFGSGTRLTVV.

This chain uses TRBV7-8 with TRBJ1-1; D gene ambiguous. Germline assignment: CDR1 SGHVS and CDR2 FQNEAQ. The CDR3 length is 14 residues. Trimming pared 2 bases from V and 2 bases from J, leaving 9 bases between. The CDR3 loop reads CASSLLSLNTEAFF. CDR3 DNA sequence: TGTGCCAGCAGCTTATTGTCATTAAACACTGAAGCTTTCTTT.

The rearrangement joins TRBV15 to TRBJ1-4; tentatively, D is TRBD1 (6 bases). This CDR3 is 14 amino acids long. Germline CDR1 is LNHNV and CDR2 is YYDKDF (reference sequence). V shed 6 bases and J shed 6 bases, with 14 bases lying between them. CDR3 residues: CATSPGTPHEKLFF. In DNA form, the CDR3 reads TGTGCCACCAGTCCCGGGACACCCCATGAAAAACTGTTTTTT.

This chain links TRBV5-1 with TRBJ1-4, with D perhaps matching TRBD1 (5 bases). The germline V gene has CDR1 SGHRS and CDR2 YFSETQ. The CDR3 loop spans 15 amino acids. Trimming took 0 bases from V and 3 from J, leaving 9 bases between them. The CDR3 here is CASSLGGLANEKLFF. CDR3 DNA: TGCGCCAGCAGCTTGGGGGGACTAGCTAATGAAAAACTGTTTTTT.

In this sample, this clone turned up once. The genes are TRBV2 and TRBJ1-2; no clear D. The CDR3 totals 11 residues. Germline V gives CDR1 SNHLY, CDR2 FYNNEI. Trimming stripped 6 bases from V and 10 bases from J, with 12 bases between. CDR3 bases: TGTGCCAGCAGGGGCTACGGGGACTACACCTTC. Translation: CASRGYGDYTF.

The CDR3 region has the DNA TGTGCCAGCAGCGCCTCCGGGCAGACTTCAGATACGCAGTATTTT. Its translation is CASSASGQTSDTQYF. This chain connects TRBV9 to TRBJ2-3; no clear D gene. Trimming shortened V by 3 bases and J by 4 bases, and 15 bases separated the two germline ends. The CDR3 extends over 15 amino acids. Germline V gives CDR1 SGDLS, CDR2 YYNGEE. Together with reference TRBV9 and TRBJ2-3, the CDR3 gives the full variable domain: DSGVTQTPKHLITATGQRVTLRCSPRSGDLSVYWYQQSLDQGLQFLIQYYNGEERAKGNILERFSAQQFPDLHSELNLSSLELGDSALYFCASSASGQTSDTQYFGPGTRLTVL.

The chain carries TRBV5-5 and TRBJ1-1; possibly TRBD1 for D (5 bases). CDR3 size: 15 residues. Trimming took 7 bases from V and 4 from J, leaving 20 bases between them. CDR1 and CDR2 (germline): SGHKS, YYEKEE (reference sequence). The CDR3 spells CASEPDGGGITEAFF. CDR3 DNA: TGTGCCAGCGAACCGGACGGTGGGGGAATCACTGAAGCTTTCTTT. Full variable domain (remainder filled in from reference TRBV5-5 and TRBJ1-1): DAGVTQSPTHLIKTRGQQVTLRCSPISGHKSVSWYQQVLGQGPQFIFQYYEKEERGRGNFPDRFSARQFPNYSSELNVNALLLGDSALYLCASEPDGGGITEAFFGQGTRLTVV.

The rearrangement joins TRBV4-1 to TRBJ1-3, with D unclear. The germline V and J ends were trimmed by 3 bases and 9 bases, with 12 bases remaining between them. Germline values: CDR1 MGHRA, CDR2 YSYEKL. This CDR3 comprises 13 residues. The CDR3 bases are TGCGCCAGCAGCCACACCGATCGGGGCACCATATATTTT. Protein product: CASSHTDRGTIYF.

The chain is built from TRBV6-5 and TRBJ2-5; D is uncertain. The V end was cut by 6 bases, the J end by 2 bases, with 4 bases between. The CDR3 consists of 11 residues. Germline values: CDR1 MNHEY, CDR2 SVGAGI. The CDR3 reads CASREQETQYF. CDR3 bases: TGTGCCAGCAGAGAGCAAGAGACCCAGTACTTC.

The CDR3 here is CASSVEGLVGEQFF. The DNA of the CDR3 is TGTGCCAGCAGCGTAGAGGGTTTGGTGGGGGAGCAGTTCTTC. The gene calls are TRBV9 and TRBJ2-1; D gene ambiguous. Germline V lookup: CDR1 SGDLS, CDR2 YYNGEE. CDR3 length: 14 amino acids. V was pared by 0 bases and J by 10 bases, with 14 bases between.

V gene TRBV5-1 combines with J gene TRBJ1-4; TRBD1 matches 9 bases. Germline V gene data show CDR1 as SGHRS and CDR2 as YFSETQ. The V and J ends lost 7 bases and 0 bases, in that order; junction bases with no gene match: 10. The CDR3 sequence is 17 residues long. The CDR3 bases are TGCGCCAGCTCCGGTTGGGACAGGGCCACAACTAATGAAAAACTGTTTTTT. Protein product: CASSGWDRATTNEKLFF.

The chain links TRBV25-1 to TRBJ2-5; D might be TRBD2 (6 bases). The CDR3 contains 16 residues. Trimming took off 4 bases at V and 5 bases at J, with 20 bases between the two ends. Germline CDR1 reads MGHDK; CDR2 reads SYGVNS. CDR3 nucleotide sequence: TGTGCCAGCAGTGGATCCGCCGGGGCCCGGGGGGAGACCCAGTACTTC. As protein: CASSGSAGARGETQYF.

The rearrangement links TRBV6-6 to TRBJ2-1, with TRBD1 matching 7 bases. The CDR3 has 13 amino acids. V lost 5 bases and J lost 6; bases outside the gene matches: 4. Per germline, CDR1 MNHNY and CDR2 SVGAGI (reference sequence). CDR3 sequence reads: CASSPTGVNEQFF. Here the CDR3 DNA reads TGTGCCAGCAGTCCTACAGGGGTCAATGAGCAGTTCTTC.

V and J are TRBV2 and TRBJ2-5; 9 bases are a match to TRBD1. V dropped 6 bases and J dropped 5; count of bases not matched to a gene: 10. CDR1 and CDR2 from the germline V gene are SNHLY and FYNNEI. This CDR3 region has 15 residues. The CDR3 DNA reads TGTGCCAGCAGGCGGAACACAGGGGGCAGGGAGACCCAGTACTTC. Its protein product is CASRRNTGGRETQYF.

This clone came up once. V is TRBV7-9 and J is TRBJ1-1; D perhaps matches TRBD1 (5 bases). The CDR3 extends over 13 amino acids. V was cut by 7 bases and J by 5 bases, with 14 bases left in between. From germline, CDR1 is SEHNR and CDR2 FQNEAQ (reference sequence). In DNA, the CDR3 is TGTGCCAGCAACCCCTCAGGGAGGACTGAAGCTTTCTTT. Translated, it gives CASNPSGRTEAFF.

The chain uses TRBV18 and TRBJ2-3; TRBD2 matches 10 bases. Trimming removed 8 bases from V and 2 bases from J; junction bases left unmatched: 4. The germline gives CDR1 KGHSH, CDR2 LQKENI. The CDR3 is 14 residues long. The CDR3 region is CASKTSGHTDTQYF. CDR3 nucleotides: TGTGCCAGCAAGACTAGCGGGCACACAGATACGCAGTATTTT.

J is TRBJ2-1 and V is TRBV18; tentative D call: TRBD2 (6 bases). This CDR3 is 15 amino acids long. CDR1 is KGHSH and CDR2 is LQKENI in the germline V gene. V lost 8 bases to trimming and J lost 7 bases, with 21 bases between them. CDR3 nucleotide sequence: TGTGCCAGCCATTCTAGCGCCACCCCGGCGAATGAGCAGTTCTTC. Protein: CASHSSATPANEQFF. The variable domain in full, with the rest retrieved from reference TRBV18 and TRBJ2-1, is NAGVMQNPRHLVRRRGQEARLRCSPMKGHSHVYWYRQLPEEGLKFMVYLQKENIIDESGMPKERFSAEFPKEGPSILRIQQVVRGDSAAYFCASHSSATPANEQFFGPGTRLTVL.

The chain combines TRBV30 with TRBJ1-6, with D unclear. Per the germline V gene, CDR1 is GTSNPN and CDR2 is SVGIG (reference sequence). This CDR3 contains 13 residues. Trimming took off 3 bases at V and 11 bases at J, with 14 bases between the two ends. CDR3 bases: TGTGCCTGGAGGGAACCCCCGAAAACACCCCTCCACTTT. Amino acid sequence: CAWREPPKTPLHF.

The V gene is TRBV7-3, the J gene TRBJ1-2; possibly TRBD1 for D (5 bases). Germline V gene sequence: CDR1 SGHTA, CDR2 FQGTGA. V gave up 5 bases and J gave up 6 bases, with 22 bases separating them. This CDR3 is 16 amino acids long. The chain's CDR3 is CASSPEVGGWKDGYTF. As DNA, the CDR3 is TGTGCCAGCAGCCCGGAGGTGGGGGGGTGGAAAGATGGCTACACCTTC. The complete variable domain, with remaining parts taken from reference TRBV7-3 and TRBJ1-2, reads GAGVSQTPSNKVTEKGKYVELRCDPISGHTALYWYRQSLGQGPEFLIYFQGTGAADDSGLPNDRFFAVRPEGSVSTLKIQRTERGDSAVYLCASSPEVGGWKDGYTFGSGTRLTVV.

This chain connects TRBV5-1 to TRBJ1-5, with a weak D call TRBD1 (5 bases). The CDR3 consists of 14 residues. Trimming shortened V by 1 base and J by 5 bases, and 10 bases separated the two germline ends. Germline CDR1 is SGHRS and CDR2 is YFSETQ. This chain's CDR3 is CASSLNLGDQPQHF. The DNA of the CDR3 is TGCGCCAGCAGCTTGAATTTAGGGGATCAGCCCCAGCATTTT.